One and the same sample provided the 25 T cell receptor beta chains below, sequenced in a study of blood T cell repertoires in COVID-19. Generated by immunoSEQ multiplex PCR, the TCRdb table keeps only in-frame clones and is missing some. Here the sample spans about 300,000 clones, about nine tenths being singletons. The sample was PBMCs or T cells enriched from blood (not recorded which). These receptors came from a man aged 25 to 45 who had recovered from COVID-19.

This clone turned up a few times. The V and J genes are TRBV7-9 and TRBJ1-2; possibly TRBD1 for D (5 bases). V was clipped by 1 base and J by 12 bases, with 12 bases between them. The CDR3 consists of 12 residues. Germline values: CDR1 SEHNR, CDR2 FQNEAQ (reference sequence). CDR3 bases: TGTGCCAGCAGCTTAGGGCAGGGTGGAAACACCTTC. Amino acid sequence: CASSLGQGGNTF.

This clone was seen a few times. The V call is TRBV27, the J call TRBJ2-1, with 7 bases matching TRBD1. Germline-derived CDR1 and CDR2 are MNHEY and SMNVEV (reference sequence). The CDR3 sequence is 15 residues long. Germline trimming cut 3 bases from V and 5 bases from J; bases unmatched to any gene: 7. The CDR3 loop is CASSLSGQINNEQFF. In nucleotides, the CDR3 is TGTGCCAGCAGTTTGTCGGGACAGATAAACAATGAGCAGTTCTTC.

This chain joins TRBV5-4 and TRBJ2-7; D may be TRBD1 (6 bases). Germline lookup yields CDR1 SGHNT and CDR2 YYREEE (reference sequence). With 5 bases removed from V and 5 bases from J, the gap between germline ends came to 17 bases. The CDR3 contains 14 residues. DNA for the CDR3: TGTGCCAGCAGGAATCAACAGGGCTACAACGAGCAGTACTTC. It translates to CASRNQQGYNEQYF.

The chain uses TRBV29-1 and TRBJ1-1, with unresolved D. The CDR3 contains 13 residues. The germline gives CDR1 SQVTM, CDR2 ANQGSEA. Trimming took off 5 bases at V and 4 bases at J, with 14 bases between the two ends. This CDR3 is CSVRSGSTTEAFF. The CDR3 nucleotides are TGCAGCGTTCGTTCGGGGTCGACCACTGAAGCTTTCTTT.

The chain is built from TRBV6-5 and TRBJ2-7; TRBD2 is a possible D gene (6 bases). The CDR3 has 14 amino acids. CDR1 MNHEY and CDR2 SVGAGI come from the germline V gene. The V end lost 6 bases, the J end lost 3 bases, and 15 bases lay between the germline ends. CDR3 sequence: CASRSLASLYEQYF. CDR3 DNA: TGTGCCAGCAGATCGCTAGCGAGCCTCTACGAGCAGTACTTC.

In regard to this clone: Germline and junction disagree at one end, which may indicate a read error. The rearrangement joins TRBV6-2 or TRBV6-3 to TRBJ1-5; TRBD1 is a possible D gene (6 bases). Germline V gene sequence: CDR1 MNHEY, CDR2 SVGEGT. The CDR3 loop spans 15 amino acids. CDR3 nucleotide sequence: TGTGCCAGCACTTACGGGTTGTGGGGGCGGCAGCCCCAGCATTTT. This sequence encodes CASTYGLWGRQPQHF.

In its sample, this clone was seen a few times. This sequence joins TRBV19 and TRBJ1-2; tentatively, D is TRBD1 (5 bases). This CDR3 comprises 15 residues. V was shortened by 5 bases and J by 0 bases, with 13 bases between the two germline ends. Germline values: CDR1 LNHDA, CDR2 SQIVND (reference sequence). This CDR3 is CASSSRQRANYGYTF. In DNA, the CDR3 is TGTGCCAGTAGTTCCCGACAGAGAGCTAACTATGGCTACACCTTC.

This clone has only one observation. An end of the junction differs from the germline gene, which may be a read error. The chain employs TRBV20-1 and TRBJ1-2, with D possibly TRBD1 on 6 matching bases. CDR3 length equals 10 residues. The germline V gene encodes CDR1 DFQATT and CDR2 SNEGSKA (reference sequence). The CDR3 here is CSARDRGYTF. The CDR3 DNA sequence: TGCAGTGCTCGAGACAGGGGCTACACCTTC.

This chain uses TRBV5-6 with TRBJ1-6; no reliable D call. From germline, CDR1 is SGHDT and CDR2 YYEEEE. The CDR3 runs to 15 residues. The germline V and J ends were trimmed by 0 bases and 10 bases, with 14 bases remaining between them. The DNA of the CDR3 is TGTGCCAGCAGCTTGGGTCCCCAGGTGGCCTCACCCCTCCACTTT. Protein sequence: CASSLGPQVASPLHF.

V usage is TRBV6-5 and J usage is TRBJ1-1; 7 nucleotides line up with TRBD1. Germline V gene data show CDR1 as MNHEY and CDR2 as SVGAGI. This CDR3 has 13 amino acids. The ends lost 6 bases at V and 3 bases at J; junction bases unmatched: 4. The CDR3 loop reads CASSRTGYTEAFF. The CDR3 nucleotides are TGTGCCAGCAGCAGGACAGGATACACTGAAGCTTTCTTT.

The chain uses TRBV18 and TRBJ1-2; D is perhaps TRBD1 (6 bases). Trimming cost V 3 bases and J 4 bases, with 9 bases left between them. This CDR3 is 13 amino acids long. Germline values: CDR1 KGHSH, CDR2 LQKENI. CDR3 DNA sequence: TGTGCCAGCTCACCCGCGGACAGCTATGGCTACACCTTC. Translating it yields CASSPADSYGYTF.

The chain couples TRBV6-5 to TRBJ1-3; D might be TRBD1 (5 bases). With 6 bases removed from V and 2 bases from J, the gap between germline ends came to 14 bases. The V gene's germline CDR1 is MNHEY and CDR2 SVGAGI. The CDR3 has 15 residues. The CDR3: CASRQGYSTGNTIYF. As DNA, the CDR3 is TGTGCCAGCAGGCAGGGTTATTCGACTGGAAACACCATATATTTT.

The chain has TRBV4-1 and TRBJ2-7; D ambiguous. From germline, CDR1 is MGHRA and CDR2 YSYEKL. Trimming shortened V by 0 bases and J by 1 base, and 10 bases separated the two germline ends. This CDR3 has 15 residues. This chain's CDR3 is CASSQDDVRSYEQYF. CDR3 nucleotides: TGCGCCAGCAGCCAAGATGATGTCCGGTCCTACGAGCAGTACTTC.

The rearrangement links TRBV10-1 to TRBJ1-1, with TRBD1 as a possible D gene (5 bases). V was cut by 0 bases and J by 5 bases, with 16 bases left in between. The CDR3 is 16 residues long. Germline lookup yields CDR1 WNHNN and CDR2 SYGVQD (reference sequence). CDR3 sequence reads: CASSESGGLLGTEAFF. CDR3 in DNA: TGCGCCAGCAGTGAGTCGGGGGGACTTTTAGGAACTGAAGCTTTCTTT.

CDR3 coding DNA: TGCGCCAGCAGCCAGCTTATGGGGGAAGGGGGTGAAGCTTTCTTT. Its protein is CASSQLMGEGGEAFF. The gene calls are TRBV4-1 and TRBJ1-1; TRBD1 might be the D (6 bases). This CDR3 is built from 15 residues. The germline gives CDR1 MGHRA, CDR2 YSYEKL. V lost 3 bases and J lost 7, with 18 bases in between.

The chain employs TRBV11-2 and TRBJ2-7; D gene ambiguous. There are 14 residues in the CDR3. Germline values: CDR1 SGHAT, CDR2 FQNNGV. V was pared by 3 bases and J by 3 bases, with 12 bases between. CDR3 coding DNA: TGTGCCAGCAGCTTTAACAGCCCATACTACGAGCAGTACTTC. Translation: CASSFNSPYYEQYF.

This clone has a handful of counts. The chain joins TRBV30 to TRBJ1-2; D may be TRBD1 (5 bases). This CDR3 has 12 residues. Germline CDR1 GTSNPN, CDR2 SVGIG (reference sequence). V lost 4 bases, J lost 4 bases, and 10 bases lay in between. CDR3 protein: CAWTGMGYGYTF. CDR3 bases: TGTGCCTGGACAGGGATGGGCTATGGCTACACCTTC.

The chain carries TRBV11-1 and TRBJ2-7; 7 nucleotides agree with TRBD1. The length of the CDR3 is 15 residues. Germline CDR1 and CDR2: SGHAT and FQDESV (reference sequence). Germline trimming cut 2 bases from V and 3 bases from J; bases unmatched to any gene: 7. The CDR3 DNA is TGTGCCAGCAGCTTAAGGGGACAGTTCCGCTACGAGCAGTACTTC. It codes for CASSLRGQFRYEQYF.

The V gene is TRBV18, the J gene TRBJ1-1; D is uncertain. V gave up 6 bases and J gave up 8 bases, with 10 bases separating them. The CDR3 spans 11 residues. Germline lookup yields CDR1 KGHSH and CDR2 LQKENI. CDR3 nucleotide sequence: TGTGCCAGCTCCCTAAGACAAGAAGCTTTCTTT. Amino acids: CASSLRQEAFF.

This clone was detected once. This chain joins TRBV7-9 and TRBJ1-5, with unresolved D. The length of the CDR3 is 14 residues. CDR1 is SEHNR and CDR2 is FQNEAQ in the germline V gene (reference sequence). The V end lost 6 bases, the J end lost 0 bases, and 9 bases lay between the germline ends. The CDR3 coding sequence is TGTGCCAGCAGTAACAGTGATAGCAATCAGCCCCAGCATTTT. Translation gives CASSNSDSNQPQHF.

This clone was seen a single time. The chain carries TRBV6-1 and TRBJ1-5; D perhaps matches TRBD1 (5 bases). Germline V lookup: CDR1 MNHNS, CDR2 SASEGT. The V and J ends lost 2 bases and 3 bases respectively, with 11 bases between them. The CDR3 totals 15 residues. Here the CDR3 DNA reads TGTGCCAGCAGTGAAATCAGGGTCAACAATCAGCCCCAGCATTTT. It is translated as CASSEIRVNNQPQHF.

V is TRBV29-1 and J is TRBJ1-2; 8 bases align to TRBD1. The germline gives CDR1 SQVTM, CDR2 ANQGSEA. CDR3 size: 14 residues. The trim removed 1 base at V and 8 bases at J, leaving 9 bases unmatched. The CDR3 reads CSVEGSQGARGYTF. DNA of the CDR3: TGCAGCGTTGAAGGAAGTCAGGGGGCAAGGGGCTACACCTTC.

This sequence joins TRBV4-1 and TRBJ2-7, with unresolved D. Germline CDR1 reads MGHRA; CDR2 reads YSYEKL. CDR3 length: 15 amino acids. Trimming left V 1 base short and J 0 bases short, with 10 bases between. The CDR3 nucleotides read TGCGCCAGCAGCCAAGTGGGCAGTTCCTCCTACGAGCAGTACTTC. The encoded protein is CASSQVGSSSYEQYF.

The genes are TRBV2 and TRBJ1-5; TRBD1 might be the D (5 bases). Germline V lookup: CDR1 SNHLY, CDR2 FYNNEI. Trimming took 6 bases from V and 3 from J, leaving 9 bases between them. This CDR3 comprises 13 residues. CDR3 sequence reads: CASRTDTNQPQHF. CDR3 DNA sequence: TGTGCCAGCAGGACAGATACCAATCAGCCCCAGCATTTT.

V usage is TRBV12-3 or TRBV12-4 and J usage is TRBJ2-3; 10 positions agree with TRBD2. The V segment lost 10 bases and the J segment 6 bases; nucleotides outside the gene matches: 7. The CDR3 length is 13 residues. The CDR3 bases are TGTGCCACCGCGGGACTAGCGTCTGATACGCAGTATTTT. It is translated as CATAGLASDTQYF.